Sequencing of this T cell receptor (beta chain) was carried out in a study of post-analysis software for immune sequencing data (dated by TCRdb to the mid-2010s). For the wider study: The recorded disease courses included relapsing-remitting, secondary progressive and progressive-relapsing multiple sclerosis, and some patients had no subtype annotation. The patient repertoires were set against ten to eleven previously published healthy control repertoires from donors whose ages ranged from roughly 6 to 26 years. A subset of samples was prepared in parallel using single-end sample barcoding, then pooled and co-amplified after Illumina adapter ligation. Beyond this particular receptor, the publication reports: Direct clustering with F measure showed strong co-clustering of samples prepared in the same batch, prompting a batch-effect correction. Normalized Chao1 diversity was significantly lower in multiple sclerosis patients than controls, suggesting substantial peripheral T-cell clonal expansion. Patients showed significantly higher frequencies than controls for a handful of TRBV segments, among them TRBV5-6, TRBV5-1 and TRBV20-1. The control group was slightly older than the multiple sclerosis patient group.

The germline V and J ends show losses of 0 bases and 2 bases respectively, and no gene match explains 4 bases of the junction. The CDR3, cysteine through phenylalanine, is 14 amino acids long. Here the CDR3 DNA is all that survives: 42 bases in frame from base 1. CDR1 and CDR2 (DFQATT, SNEGSKA) derive from the germline V gene (reference sequence). The library relied on PCR. For sequencing, an Illumina HiSeq 2500 was employed. To reduce PCR and sequencing biases, unique molecular identifiers were incorporated into the TCR beta cDNA libraries. Approximately 500,000 cDNA molecules were obtained per 1 to 10 million input T cells, so each molecule approximated one T cell. The patient libraries were prepared and sequenced with the same protocol used for the earlier healthy control dataset. Samples belonging to the same batch were prepared together, multiplexed and sequenced on a shared HiSeq lane. The original pipeline was this. MIGEC was used to process the raw barcoded reads, and molecular identifier groups with only a single read were discarded before consensus assembly and CDR3 extraction. VDJtools was used for post-analysis of the clonotype tables, with diversity normalized by down-sampling every dataset to the smallest sample size. To correct batch-related cross-sample contamination, repertoire overlap clustering matched CDR3 amino acid sequences but not nucleotide sequences. TCRdb's own reprocessing of the public reads used fastp at Q25 and MiXCR and kept productive beta chains. Each CDR3 protein appears once, grouped with its most common genes and DNA. The V and J calls, along with clone size, are taken from TCRdb and not from the paper's own processing. This sample has around 770,000 distinct CDR3 sequences in its table, and under 60% of those were observed once. Roughly 4.9% of the sample is held by the ten biggest clonotypes.

To demonstrate the VDJtools post-analysis software, TCR beta repertoires were profiled from the peripheral blood of roughly 14 young patients with multiple sclerosis. The multiple sclerosis patients were children and adolescents ranging in age from about 6 to 17 years. This clonotype was seen a handful of times. Its specific antigen is unknown. Base qualities are not recorded, but no much larger clone differs from it by a single base. Sequencing used blood. The chain is made from TRBV20-1 and TRBJ2-7, and TRBD1 aligns with 7 junction nucleotides. This TCR was sampled from a girl aged 10-17 years with multiple sclerosis. The CDR3 here reads CSARDKGATYEQYF. The nucleotides read TGCAGTGCTAGAGATAAGGGGGCCACCTACGAGCAGTACTTC.